The present T cell receptor beta chain was sequenced within a study of T cells after yellow fever vaccination. Across the study: Researchers used SMART-Seq v4 Ultra Low Input to prepare fractions that had low cell numbers. Findings of the study overall: Peaking on day 5 versus 15, the secondary response was faster but weaker. Among primary-vaccination clones, most reappeared after the booster, at almost 98% for CD4 and around 90% for CD8. Abundant bulk-population clonotypes could contaminate the FACS-sorted repertoires.

Only a few counts were recorded for this clonotype. What it binds is not known. Unmatched junction bases numbered 2, after V lost 4 bases and J lost 8 bases. CDR1 and CDR2 (germline): LGHDT, YNNKEL (reference sequence). The CDR3 has 12 amino acids. TCRdb redid the calling of the 5' RACE reads with MiXCR, one entry per CDR3 protein. Of about 220,000 distinct CDR3 sequences listed, 3.2% were seen once; the top ten hold about 3%. The gene calls are TRBV3-1 and TRBJ2-3, with 8 bases that match TRBD1. The receptor was derived from a man between 18 and 29 years old who received the YFV17D yellow fever vaccine. The sample was CD4+ T cells sorted from PBMCs, taken 10 days after the yellow fever booster vaccination. The CDR3 here is CASSPGQGTQYF. DNA for the CDR3: TGTGCCAGCAGCCCCGGACAGGGTACGCAGTATTTT.